The TCR beta chain under discussion was sequenced for a study of response to subunit inactivated influenza vaccine. Remarks on this clonotype: The antigen is unknown.

TCRdb fed the RT-PCR reads into MiXCR, producing one record per CDR3 protein. The sample includes under 200,000 distinct CDR3 sequences, around 10% of them seen just once. Whole-study findings and limits: Authors suggested that a seasonal influenza vaccination recruits few new T cells each time.

The sample here was CD8+ T cells sorted from PBMCs, taken 23 to 25 months after vaccination. The sequence came from a man aged 45 to 70 who received an inactivated influenza vaccine.

CDR3 in amino acids: CSVEFGDYGDTQYF. CDR3 bases: TGCAGCGTTGAATTTGGAGACTATGGGGATACGCAGTATTTT. V is TRBV29-1 and J is TRBJ2-3; TRBD2 might be the D (5 bases). V dropped 2 bases and J dropped 6 bases, with 15 bases sitting between them. CDR3 length equals 14 residues. CDR1 SQVTM and CDR2 ANQGSEA come from the germline V gene.